The rows below give T cell receptor beta chains drawn from one sample of a study of vaccination and CD4 T cells after COVID-19. TCRdb redid the calling of the PCR reads with MiXCR, one entry per CDR3 protein. The repertoire includes over 10,000 distinct CDR3 sequences, about 79% of them detected once, and about 24% sits in the top ten. Their antigen targets remain unknown. Sequenced input: CD4+ T cells from blood, cultured in vitro. All receptors come from a human donor who had recovered from COVID-19. CDR3s include the opening cysteine and the closing phenylalanine or tryptophan. The D gene is left open where the match is weak. Clone size is shown for a subset of rows, as once, few, many or a class of expanded clone.

V: TRBV7-9; D: TRBD2; J: TRBJ2-4; size: .; DNA: TGTGCCAGCAGATCCTTCTCGGGTTTAGCGGGAGGGGCCAAAAACATTCAGTACTTC; CDR3: CASRSFSGLAGGAKNIQYF
V: TRBV7-2; D: TRBD1; J: TRBJ1-5; size: .; DNA: TGTGCCAGCAGCCCCGACAGGGGCAATCAGCCCCAGCATTTT; CDR3: CASSPDRGNQPQHF
V: TRBV7-2; D: .; J: TRBJ1-5; size: few; DNA: TGTGCCAGCAGCTTAGGTTTCACAAATCAGCCCCAGCATTTT; CDR3: CASSLGFTNQPQHF
V: TRBV20-1; D: TRBD1; J: TRBJ2-2; size: few; DNA: TGCAGTGCTAGAGGAACCAGGGGGTGGTTCTCCGGGGAGCTGTTTTTT; CDR3: CSARGTRGWFSGELFF
V: TRBV6-1; D: TRBD1; J: TRBJ1-2; size: .; DNA: TGTGCCAGCAGGGGGGCGGGGACAGGGGACTATGGCTACACCTTC; CDR3: CASRGAGTGDYGYTF
V: TRBV6-1; D: TRBD1; J: TRBJ1-2; size: medium-sized; DNA: TGTGCCAGCAGACCAGGGGGGGGCTACACCTTC; CDR3: CASRPGGGYTF
V: TRBV27; D: TRBD1; J: TRBJ2-7; size: .; DNA: TGTGCCAGCCCGATCCGACAGGGCGCCTACGAGCAGTACTTC; CDR3: CASPIRQGAYEQYF
V: TRBV27; D: TRBD1; J: TRBJ1-5; size: .; DNA: TGTGCCAGCAGTTTATCGACAGGGGCTGGCAATCAGCCCCAGCATTTT; CDR3: CASSLSTGAGNQPQHF
V: TRBV20-1; D: .; J: TRBJ2-2; size: .; DNA: TGCAGTGCTAGAGCTAGGAGGGACACCGGGGAGCTGTTTTTT; CDR3: CSARARRDTGELFF
V: TRBV20-1; D: TRBD2; J: TRBJ2-1; size: .; DNA: TGCAGTGCTGTTCCGGGACTAGGTTGGTATGAGCAGTTCTTC; CDR3: CSAVPGLGWYEQFF
V: TRBV7-2; D: .; J: TRBJ2-7; size: .; DNA: TGTGCCAGCAGCTTAGTGAAGGCCAATACCTACGAGCAGTACTTC; CDR3: CASSLVKANTYEQYF
V: TRBV7-2; D: .; J: TRBJ1-3; size: .; DNA: TGTGCCAGCAGCTTAGCTGGCACCTCTGGAAACACCATATATTTT; CDR3: CASSLAGTSGNTIYF
V: TRBV7-2; D: TRBD2; J: TRBJ2-1; size: few; DNA: TGTGCCAGCAGCCAGCGGGAGATTTACAATGAGCAGTTCTTC; CDR3: CASSQREIYNEQFF